This TCR beta chain was recorded in a study of shared clonotypes between healthy human individuals. Study at large: Researchers drew samples from two women and a few men aged 18 to 49. A donor's plate count was three for CD4 naive and three for CD4 memory; CD8 naive had two and CD8 memory one.

CD45RO-negative cells were positively selected for CCR7, leaving out terminally differentiated effector memory CD45RA+ cells. The CDR3 has 14 residues. Germline-derived CDR1 and CDR2 are SGHAT and FQNNGV. Deletions cut 5 bases from V and 7 bases from J, with 16 bases between. Splitting of each subset's genomic DNA was done evenly across several immunoSEQ plates. TCRdb's table, derived via immunoSEQ multiplex PCR, lists solely in-frame clones and lacks some. The repertoire holds roughly 2,000,000 clones, roughly 95% seen once, with 1.2% in the top ten. The table lists this clone with a count of one. This rearrangement joins TRBV11-2 to TRBJ2-3; D is undetermined. The sequence was obtained from a man between 18 and 35 years old in good health. The sequenced sample was naive CD8+ T cells sorted from blood. The CDR3 DNA is TGTGCCAGCAGCCACAAATCGGGCGAGTATACGCAGTATTTT. Translated: CASSHKSGEYTQYF. The full variable domain, its missing parts supplied by reference TRBV11-2 and TRBJ2-3, is EAGVAQSPRYKIIEKRQSVAFWCNPISGHATLYWYQQILGQGPKLLIQFQNNGVVDDSQLPKDRFSAERLKGVDSTLKIQPAKLEDSAVYLCASSHKSGEYTQYFGPGTRLTVL.